This is a list of T cell receptor beta chains from one sample in a study of T-cell memory formation after mild COVID-19. A single record per CDR3 protein comes from TCRdb applying MiXCR to the 5' RACE reads. The data contain about 84,000 distinct CDR3 sequences, roughly 13% of them singletons. The sample consisted of PBMCs or a T cell subset sorted from them (not recorded which). The origin of the receptors is an adult woman who had mild COVID-19 (a few samples of this study predate the infection). Cell type and time point are not known. Each CDR3 is given with its conserved first and last residue. The order of the fields is clone size, D gene, J gene, V gene, CDR3 DNA, CDR3 protein. The D gene is left open where the match is weak. Rows give clone size only sometimes, using once, few, many, or a class for an expanded clone.

clone size: few
D gene: TRBD1
J gene: TRBJ2-1
V gene: TRBV20-1
CDR3 DNA: TGCAGTGCAACCTTCTCCCGGGACAGGGTCGTCTACAATGAGCAGTTCTTC
CDR3 protein: CSATFSRDRVVYNEQFF

clone size: NA
D gene: NA
J gene: TRBJ2-5
V gene: TRBV27
CDR3 DNA: TGTGCCAGCAGTTTAAGGGCCCCCCCGGGACCGACGGGAGAGACCCAGTACTTC
CDR3 protein: CASSLRAPPGPTGETQYF

clone size: NA
D gene: NA
J gene: TRBJ2-3
V gene: TRBV5-4
CDR3 DNA: TGTGCCAGCAGCTTAGTAGGGGCCGGAATGATGAATACGCAGTATTTT
CDR3 protein: CASSLVGAGMMNTQYF

clone size: NA
D gene: NA
J gene: TRBJ2-2
V gene: TRBV9
CDR3 DNA: TGTGCCAGCAGCAATGGGGGAACCGGGGAGCTGTTTTTT
CDR3 protein: CASSNGGTGELFF

clone size: few
D gene: NA
J gene: TRBJ1-1
V gene: TRBV7-2
CDR3 DNA: TGTGCCAGCAGCTCCCAATATAAGCTGAACACTGAAGCTTTCTTT
CDR3 protein: CASSSQYKLNTEAFF

clone size: many
D gene: NA
J gene: TRBJ2-6
V gene: TRBV9
CDR3 DNA: TGTGCCAGCAGCGTGAGGGGAACGGTCTCTGGGGCCAACGTCCTGACTTTC
CDR3 protein: CASSVRGTVSGANVLTF

clone size: NA
D gene: NA
J gene: TRBJ2-7
V gene: TRBV10-3
CDR3 DNA: TGTGCCATCAGTGAGTCGACCGTTATCGAGCAGTACTTC
CDR3 protein: CAISESTVIEQYF

clone size: NA
D gene: NA
J gene: TRBJ2-7
V gene: TRBV11-2
CDR3 DNA: TGTGCCAGCAGCTTAGCGGCGAACGAGCAGTACTTC
CDR3 protein: CASSLAANEQYF

clone size: NA
D gene: NA
J gene: TRBJ1-2
V gene: TRBV7-9
CDR3 DNA: TGTGCCAGCAGCTCGGGACACTCAGACTACACCTTC
CDR3 protein: CASSSGHSDYTF

clone size: NA
D gene: NA
J gene: TRBJ2-2
V gene: TRBV4-1
CDR3 DNA: TGCGCCAGCAGCCTTGACAGGTTCACCGGGGAGCTGTTTTTT
CDR3 protein: CASSLDRFTGELFF

clone size: many
D gene: NA
J gene: TRBJ2-7
V gene: TRBV4-2
CDR3 DNA: TGTGCCAGCAGCCAAGAAGTAAGTGAGGGAATCTACGAGCAGTACTTC
CDR3 protein: CASSQEVSEGIYEQYF

clone size: NA
D gene: TRBD2
J gene: TRBJ2-1
V gene: TRBV5-1
CDR3 DNA: TGCGCCAGCAGCTTGGGGGCCGGACTAGCGGGGGAGTCCAATGAGCAGTTCTTC
CDR3 protein: CASSLGAGLAGESNEQFF

clone size: NA
D gene: NA
J gene: TRBJ1-5
V gene: TRBV2
CDR3 DNA: TGTGCCAGCAGGGACAGCCTGGGCGATCAGCCCCAGCATTTT
CDR3 protein: CASRDSLGDQPQHF

clone size: NA
D gene: TRBD2
J gene: TRBJ2-1
V gene: TRBV6-5
CDR3 DNA: TGTGCCAGCAGTTACCGAGCGGGGGGGCGGAGTGAGCAGTTCTTC
CDR3 protein: CASSYRAGGRSEQFF

clone size: NA
D gene: TRBD2
J gene: TRBJ2-3
V gene: TRBV19
CDR3 DNA: TGTGCCAGTAACCCCGGACTAGCGGGAGATCGGACAGATACGCAGTATTTT
CDR3 protein: CASNPGLAGDRTDTQYF

clone size: NA
D gene: NA
J gene: TRBJ2-1
V gene: TRBV5-4
CDR3 DNA: TGTGCCAGCGAGGGCGCGCTCCCCTCTAGCTCCTACAATGAGCAGTTCTTC
CDR3 protein: CASEGALPSSSYNEQFF

clone size: few
D gene: TRBD1
J gene: TRBJ2-1
V gene: TRBV20-1
CDR3 DNA: TGCAGTGCTAGCCTAGGGACAGGGTGGAACAATGAGCAGTTCTTC
CDR3 protein: CSASLGTGWNNEQFF

clone size: few
D gene: NA
J gene: TRBJ2-5
V gene: TRBV7-6
CDR3 DNA: TGTGCCAGCAGCCAAGCTGGGGGGGGCGAAGAGACCCAGTACTTC
CDR3 protein: CASSQAGGGEETQYF

clone size: few
D gene: NA
J gene: TRBJ1-5
V gene: TRBV20-1
CDR3 DNA: TGCAGTGCTGGGGGGGGTGTACCGGGGATTCAGCCCCAGCATTTT
CDR3 protein: CSAGGGVPGIQPQHF

clone size: NA
D gene: NA
J gene: TRBJ1-1
V gene: TRBV12-3/TRBV12-4
CDR3 DNA: TGTGCCAGCAGTTACTCCGGGGGGGGGAACACTGAAGCTTTCTTT
CDR3 protein: CASSYSGGGNTEAFF

clone size: many
D gene: NA
J gene: TRBJ2-1
V gene: TRBV29-1
CDR3 DNA: TGCAGCGTTATGACTGGTTCCTACAATGAGCAGTTCTTC
CDR3 protein: CSVMTGSYNEQFF

clone size: few
D gene: TRBD2
J gene: TRBJ2-7
V gene: TRBV18
CDR3 DNA: TGTGCCAGCTCCCGGGGGGAAGCGGAGTACGAGCAGTACTTC
CDR3 protein: CASSRGEAEYEQYF

clone size: NA
D gene: TRBD2
J gene: TRBJ2-3
V gene: TRBV30
CDR3 DNA: TGTGCCTGGTACCGACCCCTAGCGGGAGGGTCAGATACGCAGTATTTT
CDR3 protein: CAWYRPLAGGSDTQYF

clone size: NA
D gene: TRBD2
J gene: TRBJ2-6
V gene: TRBV25-1
CDR3 DNA: TGTGCCAGCAGTGAATGGTTGTTGGCTAGCGGGAGCGGATCTGGGGCCAACGTCCTGACTTTC
CDR3 protein: CASSEWLLASGSGSGANVLTF

clone size: NA
D gene: NA
J gene: TRBJ1-3
V gene: TRBV20-1
CDR3 DNA: TGCAGTGCTAGAGATTGGGGCCCGACAGTTTCTGGAAACACCATATATTTT
CDR3 protein: CSARDWGPTVSGNTIYF

clone size: few
D gene: TRBD1
J gene: TRBJ2-6
V gene: TRBV5-1
CDR3 DNA: TGCGCCAGCAGCTTGAAAATTGGGACAGTCGGGGCCAACGTCCTGACTTTC
CDR3 protein: CASSLKIGTVGANVLTF

clone size: NA
D gene: TRBD1
J gene: TRBJ2-1
V gene: TRBV5-4
CDR3 DNA: TGTGCGATTAGGGACAGCTCCGATGAGCAGTTCTTC
CDR3 protein: CAIRDSSDEQFF

clone size: few
D gene: NA
J gene: TRBJ1-1
V gene: TRBV4-1
CDR3 DNA: TGCGCCAGCAGCCAAGGGGGCAGGGTAATGAACACTGAAGCTTTCTTT
CDR3 protein: CASSQGGRVMNTEAFF

clone size: few
D gene: NA
J gene: TRBJ2-2
V gene: TRBV7-9
CDR3 DNA: TGTGCCAGCCAAGGCCCCCCTGGGGAGCTGTTTTTT
CDR3 protein: CASQGPPGELFF

clone size: few
D gene: TRBD1
J gene: TRBJ2-7
V gene: TRBV4-1
CDR3 DNA: TGCGCCAGCAGCCCCCGGGACAGGGGTACCTACGAGCAGTACTTC
CDR3 protein: CASSPRDRGTYEQYF

clone size: few
D gene: NA
J gene: TRBJ2-3
V gene: TRBV13
CDR3 DNA: TGTGCCAGCAGCTTAAGGTCGACTAAGACGCAGTATTTT
CDR3 protein: CASSLRSTKTQYF

clone size: many
D gene: NA
J gene: TRBJ2-2
V gene: TRBV24-1
CDR3 DNA: TGTGCCACCAGGAGCCCCGGGACATTCCCCGGGGAGCTGTTTTTT
CDR3 protein: CATRSPGTFPGELFF

clone size: NA
D gene: NA
J gene: TRBJ2-7
V gene: TRBV7-9
CDR3 DNA: TGTGCCAGCAGCTTAGTAAGCTCCTACGAGCAGTACTTC
CDR3 protein: CASSLVSSYEQYF

clone size: NA
D gene: NA
J gene: TRBJ2-7
V gene: TRBV5-1
CDR3 DNA: TGCGCCAGCAGCTTGGAGCTGACAAGGGACACTAATTACGAGCAGTACTTC
CDR3 protein: CASSLELTRDTNYEQYF

clone size: NA
D gene: TRBD2
J gene: TRBJ2-5
V gene: TRBV12-3/TRBV12-4
CDR3 DNA: TGTGCCAGCAGTTCCCCTTGGACTAGCGGGGTGCTCCAAGAGACCCAGTACTTC
CDR3 protein: CASSSPWTSGVLQETQYF

clone size: few
D gene: NA
J gene: TRBJ1-2
V gene: TRBV15
CDR3 DNA: TGTGCCACCAGGGGACTGACAGGAGGCTATGGCTACACCTTC
CDR3 protein: CATRGLTGGYGYTF

clone size: few
D gene: TRBD2
J gene: TRBJ2-3
V gene: TRBV13
CDR3 DNA: TGTGCCAGCAGCTCTACAGTTGGGACTAGCGGGAGTTCTACAGATACGCAGTATTTT
CDR3 protein: CASSSTVGTSGSSTDTQYF

clone size: NA
D gene: NA
J gene: TRBJ1-1
V gene: TRBV6-2/TRBV6-3
CDR3 DNA: TGTGCCAGCAGTTACGTCCCCCCAAACACTGAAGCTTTCTTT
CDR3 protein: CASSYVPPNTEAFF

clone size: NA
D gene: NA
J gene: TRBJ1-3
V gene: TRBV7-8
CDR3 DNA: TGTGCCAGCAGCGGGCTTTCTGACTTGGGGGGGTGGAACACCATATATTTT
CDR3 protein: CASSGLSDLGGWNTIYF

clone size: few
D gene: NA
J gene: TRBJ2-2
V gene: TRBV7-6
CDR3 DNA: TGTGCCAGCAGCGGGGCTGGGGGTAACACCGGGGAGCTGTTTTTT
CDR3 protein: CASSGAGGNTGELFF

clone size: NA
D gene: NA
J gene: TRBJ2-7
V gene: TRBV4-3
CDR3 DNA: TGCGCCAGCAGCCAAGTTGAGGCGGGACAGTCCTACGAGCAGTACTTC
CDR3 protein: CASSQVEAGQSYEQYF